This T cell receptor beta chain stems from a study of T cell responses to AZD1222 COVID-19 vaccine. Study-level findings and limits: Repertoire sampling happened only post peak T cell response. The sample set comprised mostly white British donors with more females, and clonal diversity was possibly underestimated.

This clone was observed once. Its specificity is not known. The protocol was immunoSEQ multiplex PCR, while the TCRdb copy is restricted to in-frame clones and leaves out a portion. This sample has approximately 57,000 clones, with about 90% found just once. The sequence was collected from an adult in good health. The sequencing here drew on peripheral blood, taken on day 0 of AZD1222 vaccination.

CDR3 amino acids: CASSRTGVTDTQYF. DNA of the CDR3: TGCGCCAGCAGCAGGACAGGGGTCACAGATACGCAGTATTTT. The gene calls are TRBV5-1 and TRBJ2-3; TRBD1 aligns across 9 bases. CDR1 is SGHRS, CDR2 YFSETQ, per germline. The CDR3 consists of 14 residues. Losses at the gene ends were 4 bases for V and 2 bases for J; bases not matched to a gene: 2.